Each of the 23 T cell receptor beta chains below was sequenced from the same sample in a study of T cells in Graves' hyperthyroidism and ophthalmopathy. TCR beta CDR3 regions were amplified from RNA transcripts. When the TCR CDR3 underwent first-round RT-PCR, the HTBI primer set was used. TCRdb re-called the multiplex PCR reads through MiXCR, storing one row per CDR3 protein. This sample carries some 250,000 distinct CDR3 sequences, roughly 14% of them seen once, and the ten largest clones take 13%. Sequenced input: blood. The receptors here all came from a woman aged 40 to 50 with Graves' hyperthyroidism that later progressed to Graves' ophthalmopathy.

The table lists this clonotype with many counts. The V and J genes are TRBV11-2 and TRBJ2-2; possible D gene TRBD1, 6 bases. The CDR3 runs 15 residues. Germline V gene sequence: CDR1 SGHAT, CDR2 FQNNGV. Trimming removed 4 bases from V and 6 bases from J, with 15 bases in between. The CDR3 nucleotides read TGTGCCAGCAGCTCAGACCGACCAGGGGCCGGGGAGCTGTTTTTT. It encodes CASSSDRPGAGELFF.

This clonotype was seen a handful of times. The chain recombines TRBV5-6 with TRBJ2-1; 9 nucleotides agree with TRBD1. CDR1 and CDR2 from the germline V gene are SGHDT and YYEEEE. The V segment lost 6 bases and the J segment 4 bases; nucleotides outside the gene matches: 8. The CDR3 covers 15 residues. CDR3 nucleotides: TGTGCCAGCAACTCAGGGACAGGGCCATACAATGAGCAGTTCTTC. Protein product: CASNSGTGPYNEQFF.

V usage is TRBV20-1 and J usage is TRBJ2-4; D remains unclear. CDR3 length: 16 amino acids. The V end was cut by 2 bases, the J end by 2 bases, with 16 bases between. Germline loops: CDR1 DFQATT, CDR2 SNEGSKA (reference sequence). The CDR3 sequence is CSARLGITVSKNIQYF. As DNA, the CDR3 is TGCAGTGCTAGACTGGGGATTACGGTTTCCAAAAACATTCAGTACTTC.

This clonotype was seen at least ten times. The J gene is TRBJ2-1, the V gene TRBV3-1; perhaps TRBD2 as D (5 bases). CDR1 and CDR2 from the germline V gene are LGHDT and YNNKEL (reference sequence). Deletions cut 3 bases from V and 9 bases from J, with 9 bases between. The CDR3 has 12 residues. The CDR3 DNA sequence: TGTGCCAGCAGCCATCTGGCGGGTGAGCAGTTCTTC. Protein: CASSHLAGEQFF.

This clonotype was detected a few times. This chain uses TRBV29-1 with TRBJ2-1, with 8 bases matching TRBD2. J was trimmed by 8 bases and V by 5 bases; bases with no gene match: 8. The CDR3 has 13 amino acids. Germline V gene sequence: CDR1 SQVTM, CDR2 ANQGSEA. CDR3 loop: CSVYSGSSHEQFF. The CDR3 nucleotides are TGCAGCGTTTACAGCGGGAGTTCGCATGAGCAGTTCTTC.

This clonotype was detected many times. The genes are TRBV12-3 or TRBV12-4 and TRBJ2-3, with no clear D. CDR3 size: 13 residues. V was cut by 5 bases and J by 3 bases, with 9 bases left in between. CDR3 residues: CASSARSTDTQYF. The CDR3 bases are TGTGCCAGCAGTGCCCGTAGTACAGATACGCAGTATTTT.

This clonotype came up a few times. The rearrangement uses TRBV7-9 and TRBJ2-3, with 10 nucleotides matching TRBD2. This CDR3 has 15 residues. Per germline, CDR1 SEHNR and CDR2 FQNEAQ (reference sequence). The ends lost 5 bases at V and 5 bases at J; junction bases unmatched: 7. CDR3 sequence: CASSAPGLAIDTQYF. CDR3 DNA sequence: TGTGCCAGCAGCGCTCCGGGACTAGCGATAGATACGCAGTATTTT.

This clonotype appeared a few times. The chain has TRBV2 and TRBJ2-7; 10 bases match TRBD1. The germline gives CDR1 SNHLY, CDR2 FYNNEI. This CDR3 region has 17 residues. V trimming: 6 bases; J trimming: 4 bases; junction bases outside the gene matches: 15. The CDR3 nucleotides read TGTGCCAGCAGCATGACGGGACAGGGGATGTTCATTTACGAGCAGTACTTC. Its translation: CASSMTGQGMFIYEQYF.

This clonotype was picked up many times. The V call is TRBV12-3 or TRBV12-4, the J call TRBJ1-1; D not certain. With 4 bases removed from V and 4 bases from J, the gap between germline ends came to 10 bases. This CDR3 is built from 13 residues. CDR3 residues: CASSSRMATEAFF. DNA for the CDR3: TGTGCCAGCAGTTCGAGGATGGCCACTGAAGCTTTCTTT.

A single count supports this clonotype. V and J are TRBV20-1 and TRBJ2-2; the D gene is possibly TRBD2 (5 bases). Deletions cut 1 base from V and 5 bases from J, with 11 bases between. The CDR3 covers 14 residues. CDR1 and CDR2 (germline): DFQATT, SNEGSKA (reference sequence). The DNA for the CDR3 is TGCAGTGCTAGAGTTGAGGGCGATACCGGGGAGCTGTTTTTT. Protein: CSARVEGDTGELFF.

This clonotype has ten or more counts. This chain uses TRBV11-2 with TRBJ2-7; no reliable D call. The germline V gene encodes CDR1 SGHAT and CDR2 FQNNGV. This CDR3 has 12 amino acids. With 5 bases removed from V and 4 bases from J, the gap between germline ends came to 9 bases. This CDR3 reads CASSRNAYEQYF. The CDR3 region has the DNA TGTGCCAGCAGCCGAAATGCTTACGAGCAGTACTTC.

This clonotype was seen repeatedly, ten times or more. The genes are TRBV7-2 and TRBJ2-1; 9 bases are a match to TRBD2. The CDR3 length is 20 residues. Germline V lookup: CDR1 SGHTA, CDR2 FQGNSA. With 0 bases clipped from V and 0 bases from J, the junction kept 12 bases outside the gene matches. Here the CDR3 DNA reads TGTGCCAGCAGCTTAGCTGGCGGGAGGGCCTGGATAGGCTCCTACAATGAGCAGTTCTTC. Encoded protein: CASSLAGGRAWIGSYNEQFF.

This clonotype appeared many times. The chain recombines TRBV6-2 or TRBV6-3 with TRBJ2-6; no clear D. The CDR3 loop spans 15 amino acids. Germline CDR1 is MNHEY and CDR2 is SVGEGT. Trimming pared 0 bases from V and 0 bases from J, leaving 3 bases between. Here the CDR3 DNA reads TGTGCCAGCAGTTACTCGGTCTCTGGGGCCAACGTCCTGACTTTC. Translating it yields CASSYSVSGANVLTF.

Points on this clonotype: A read error may explain this, as a much larger clone is one base away. The rearrangement uses TRBV24-1 and TRBJ2-5, with D hard to call. The CDR3 contains 14 residues. CDR1 and CDR2 from the germline V gene are KGHDR and SFDVKD. Trimming cost V 4 bases and J 4 bases, with 12 bases left between them. Here the CDR3 reads CATSDAGWGETQYF. In DNA, the CDR3 is TGTGCCACCAGTGACGCCGGCTGGGGAGAGACCCAGTACTTC.

In this sample, this clonotype turned up many times. The chain joins TRBV2 to TRBJ2-7; maybe TRBD1 (5 bases). This CDR3 region has 15 residues. Germline loops: CDR1 SNHLY, CDR2 FYNNEI. V lost 1 base to trimming and J lost 3 bases, with 13 bases between them. For the CDR3, the DNA is TGTGCCAGCAGTGAAGGGCGCCCTGACAGCTACGAGCAGTACTTC. This codes for CASSEGRPDSYEQYF.

This clonotype was seen a handful of times. This rearrangement joins TRBV5-4 to TRBJ1-1, with unresolved D. The CDR3 has 13 amino acids. Germline V gene lookup returns CDR1 SGHNT and CDR2 YYREEE (reference sequence). Trimming took 3 bases from V and 2 from J, leaving 8 bases between them. This chain's CDR3 is CASSSLLNTEAFF. The CDR3 bases are TGTGCCAGCAGCTCCCTTTTAAACACTGAAGCTTTCTTT. Drawing the rest from reference TRBV5-4 and TRBJ1-1, the complete variable domain is ETGVTQSPTHLIKTRGQQVTLRCSSQSGHNTVSWYQQALGQGPQFIFQYYREEENGRGNFPPRFSGLQFPNYSSELNVNALELDDSALYLCASSSLLNTEAFFGQGTRLTVV.

The sample holds a few counts of this clonotype. A clone one base away is much larger, so this may be a read error. The chain carries TRBV15 and TRBJ2-1; unclear D gene. The V gene's germline CDR1 is LNHNV and CDR2 YYDKDF (reference sequence). The CDR3 consists of 18 residues. Deletions cut 3 bases from V and 1 base from J, with 19 bases between. The CDR3 here is CATSRKKALRGSYNEQFF. CDR3 DNA sequence: TGTGCCACCAGCAGGAAGAAAGCCCTCCGTGGGTCCTACAATGAGCAGTTCTTC.

This clonotype was detected many times. This chain connects TRBV28 to TRBJ2-1, with unresolved D. The CDR3 is made up of 14 amino acids. In germline, CDR1 is MDHEN, CDR2 SYDVKM. Between the trimmed V and J ends, which lost 7 bases and 0 bases, there was a span of 10 bases. The CDR3 DNA is TGTGCCAGCACGGTGGCCTCCTCCTACAATGAGCAGTTCTTC. Protein: CASTVASSYNEQFF.

The rearrangement joins TRBV5-8 to TRBJ2-7, with D maybe TRBD1 (6 bases). Germline loops: CDR1 SGHTS, CDR2 YDEGEE. V was trimmed by 2 bases and J by 6 bases, leaving 21 bases between them. This CDR3 contains 16 residues. CDR3 region: CASSFFSRGTNREQYF. The CDR3 coding sequence is TGTGCCAGCAGCTTCTTTAGTAGGGGGACAAATCGCGAGCAGTACTTC.

This clonotype was counted at least ten times. V gene TRBV10-3 combines with J gene TRBJ2-7, with D unresolved. V was clipped by 3 bases and J by 3 bases, with 6 bases between them. The CDR3 is 12 amino acids. CDR1 is ENHRY and CDR2 is SYGVKD in the germline V gene. CDR3 region: CAISDYFYEQYF. CDR3 nucleotide sequence: TGTGCCATCAGTGATTACTTCTACGAGCAGTACTTC.

This clonotype has at least ten counts. This sequence joins TRBV7-9 and TRBJ2-5, with TRBD1 matching over 11 bases. The CDR3 is 16 amino acids. With V trimmed by 4 bases and J by 0 bases, 4 bases remained unmatched. Germline assignment: CDR1 SEHNR and CDR2 FQNEAQ (reference sequence). The CDR3 DNA reads as TGTGCCAGCAGCTCCGGGACAGGGGGACACCAAGAGACCCAGTACTTC. Amino acid sequence: CASSSGTGGHQETQYF. The full variable domain, completed using reference TRBV7-9 and TRBJ2-5, is DTGVSQNPRHKITKRGQNVTFRCDPISEHNRLYWYRQTLGQGPEFLTYFQNEAQLEKSRLLSDRFSAERPKGSFSTLEIQRTEQGDSAMYLCASSSGTGGHQETQYFGPGTRLLVL.

This clonotype has at least ten counts. The CDR3 bases are TGTGCCTGGAGACCTCGGGACCGACCAGATACGCAGTATTTT. Protein: CAWRPRDRPDTQYF. This chain links TRBV30 with TRBJ2-3; TRBD1 or TRBD2 may be the D gene (5 bases each). This CDR3 spans 14 amino acids. Germline lookup yields CDR1 GTSNPN and CDR2 SVGIG (reference sequence). V lost 3 bases and J lost 4, with 14 bases in between.

The chain combines TRBV28 with TRBJ1-2; 9 bases are a match to TRBD1. Germline loops: CDR1 MDHEN, CDR2 SYDVKM. Trimming removed 5 bases from V and 2 bases from J; junction bases left unmatched: 6. The CDR3 length is 15 residues. The DNA for the CDR3 is TGTGCCAGCAGTGTCGCCACAGGGGGCAACTATGGCTACACCTTC. It codes for CASSVATGGNYGYTF.